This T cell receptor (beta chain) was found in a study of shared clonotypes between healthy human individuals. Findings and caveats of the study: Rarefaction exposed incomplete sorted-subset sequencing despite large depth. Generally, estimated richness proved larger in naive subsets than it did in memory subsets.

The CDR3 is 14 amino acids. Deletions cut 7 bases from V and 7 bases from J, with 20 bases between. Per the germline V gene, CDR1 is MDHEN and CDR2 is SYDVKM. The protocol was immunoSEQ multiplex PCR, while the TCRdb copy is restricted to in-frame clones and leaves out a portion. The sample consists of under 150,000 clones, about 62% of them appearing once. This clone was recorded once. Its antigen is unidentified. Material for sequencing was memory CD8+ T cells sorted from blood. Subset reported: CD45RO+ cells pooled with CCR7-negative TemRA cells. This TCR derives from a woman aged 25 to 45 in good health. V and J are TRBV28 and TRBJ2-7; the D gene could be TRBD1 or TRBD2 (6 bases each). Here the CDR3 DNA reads TGTGCCAGCATTGATCGGGGGCAGGTTGAGGAGCAGTACTTC. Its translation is CASIDRGQVEEQYF.